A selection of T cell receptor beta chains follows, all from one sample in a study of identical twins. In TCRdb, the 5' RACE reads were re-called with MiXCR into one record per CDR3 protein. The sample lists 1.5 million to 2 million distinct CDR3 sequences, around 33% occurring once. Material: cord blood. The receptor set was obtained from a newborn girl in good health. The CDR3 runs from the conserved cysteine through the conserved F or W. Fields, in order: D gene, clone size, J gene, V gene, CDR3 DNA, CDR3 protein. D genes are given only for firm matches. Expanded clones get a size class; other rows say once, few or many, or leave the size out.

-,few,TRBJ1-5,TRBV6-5,TGTGCCAGCAGTTACTCGTGGGCAACCGGGCAGCCCCAGCATTTT,CASSYSWATGQPQHF
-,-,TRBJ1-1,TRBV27,TGTGCCAGCAGTTTCCAACAGGGGAACACTGAAGCTTTCTTT,CASSFQQGNTEAFF
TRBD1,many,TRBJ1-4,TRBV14,TGCGCCAGCAGCCCACGGACAGGGCGTGAAAAACTGTTTTTT,CASSPRTGREKLFF
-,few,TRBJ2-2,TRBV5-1,TGCGCCAGCAGCTTGGCTCTGGGCGCGAACACCGGGGAGCTGTTTTTT,CASSLALGANTGELFF
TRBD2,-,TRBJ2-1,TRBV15,TGTGCCACCAGCAGAGATCGGGCGGGGCGGGAGCTAATCAATGAGCAGTTCTTC,CATSRDRAGRELINEQFF
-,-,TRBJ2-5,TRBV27,TGTGCCAGCAGTTTTGGCCCAACAAGTAATGAGCAGTACTTC,CASSFGPTSNEQYF
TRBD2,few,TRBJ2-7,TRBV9,TGTGCCAGCAGCGTAGCTGGGACTAGCGGTTACTACGAGCAGTACTTC,CASSVAGTSGYYEQYF
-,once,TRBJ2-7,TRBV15,TGTGCCACCAGCAGGGACATGCCGAAATCTTACGAGCAGTACTTC,CATSRDMPKSYEQYF
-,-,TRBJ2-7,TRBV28,TGTGCCAGCAGTTCCGGGCAGGGTTTAAACTACGAGCAGTACTTC,CASSSGQGLNYEQYF
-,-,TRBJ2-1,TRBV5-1,TGCGCCAGCAGCTTGGGTGGCGGGGTGTTGAATGAGCAGTTCTTC,CASSLGGGVLNEQFF
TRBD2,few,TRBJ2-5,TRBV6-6,TGTGCCAGCAGTTACTCGACTAGCGGGCCCCAAGAGACCCAGTACTTC,CASSYSTSGPQETQYF
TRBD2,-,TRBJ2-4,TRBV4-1,TGCGCCAGCAGCCAAGGTGGGGTAGCGGGGCGAGCTAAAAACATTCAGTACTTC,CASSQGGVAGRAKNIQYF
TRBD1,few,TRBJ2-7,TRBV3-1,TGTGCCAGCAGCCAAGGGGACAGGGTATACGAGCAGTACTTC,CASSQGDRVYEQYF
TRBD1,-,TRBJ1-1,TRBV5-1,TGCGCCAGCAGCTTTTCCGGGACAGGGAAGAACACTGAAGCTTTCTTT,CASSFSGTGKNTEAFF
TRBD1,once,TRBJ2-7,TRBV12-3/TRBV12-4,TGTGTCAGCAGCGAGGACAGGCGCGAGCAGTACTTC,CVSSEDRREQYF
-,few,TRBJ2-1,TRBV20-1,TGCAGTGCTAAGCGGCCCACGGGGTACAATGAGCAGTTCTTC,CSAKRPTGYNEQFF
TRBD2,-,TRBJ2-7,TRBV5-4,TGTGCCAGCAGATATAGCGGGAGGGCCGACAATGAGCAGTACTTC,CASRYSGRADNEQYF
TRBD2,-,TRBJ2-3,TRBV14,TGTGCCAGCAGCCATGATCCCTGGACTAGCGGGAGGGCGACAGATACGCAGTATTTT,CASSHDPWTSGRATDTQYF
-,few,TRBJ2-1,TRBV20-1,TGCAGTGCTATCGAACGTCACCAAAAGCGGATCTACAATGAGCAGTTCTTC,CSAIERHQKRIYNEQFF
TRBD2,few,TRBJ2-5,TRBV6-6,TGTGCCAGCAGTCGGACTAGCGCAGGCCAAGAGACCCAGTACTTC,CASSRTSAGQETQYF
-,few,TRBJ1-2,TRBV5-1,TGCGCCAGCAGCTTGGGCTTACAAAACTATGGCTACACCTTC,CASSLGLQNYGYTF
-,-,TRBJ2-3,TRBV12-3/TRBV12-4,TGTGCCACCAAAACACGTAAGGCATCAGATGTGCAATATTTT,CATKTRKASDVQYF
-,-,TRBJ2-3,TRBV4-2,TGTGCCAGCAGCCAAGATGCCAACTCTCCCGAGTATTTT,CASSQDANSPEYF
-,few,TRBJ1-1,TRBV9,TGTGCCAGCAGCGTAGAGGGGGGGGGGAGTAACACTGAAGCTTTCTTT,CASSVEGGGSNTEAFF
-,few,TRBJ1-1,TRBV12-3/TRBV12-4,TGTGCCAGCACTTTATTGCCCCTCGACAGGTCACAACCGATGAACACTGAAGCTTTCTTT,CASTLLPLDRSQPMNTEAFF
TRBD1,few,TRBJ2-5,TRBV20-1,TGCAGTGCGACAGGGGAAGAAGAGACCCAGTACTTC,CSATGEEETQYF